This entry features one T cell receptor beta chain sequence. Which antigen it targets is not known. One base away there is no much larger clone; base qualities are not given. In total, more than 500 healthy bone marrow donors made up the cohort. Cohort members were all nominally healthy when sampled, although unrecorded immune exposures were likely present. The donor tested CMV seronegative, placing the donor among the 352 seronegative members of the cohort. Every donor gave a peripheral blood sample, and the peripheral blood mononuclear cells from that sample were used for TCR beta sequencing. The Qiagen DNeasy Blood Extraction Kit was used to extract genomic DNA from the blood cell samples. The library relied on the immunoSEQ multiplex PCR assay. For the multiplex PCR, a mixture combining 60 forward primers for TCR Vbeta segments and 13 reverse primers for TCR Jbeta segments was used. Amplification of the CDR3 region of rearranged TCR beta genes was performed with a multiplex PCR assay on genomic DNA. On the Illumina HiSeq System, the amplified TCR beta libraries were sequenced as 87-base-pair reads. The authors processed their data as follows. In a later analysis, tens of millions of unique TCR beta chains were counted across the roughly 700 repertoires, and roughly 10 million of these chains were shared by at least two donors. To remove PCR and sequencing errors, raw reads were error-corrected and collapsed into unique sequences using a nearest-neighbor algorithm that merged closely related sequences. To assign V, D and J gene segments, CDR3 sequences were aligned to IMGT reference sequences. For a sequence to be retained, at least a six-nucleotide match to both a V gene segment and a J gene segment was required. A rearrangement counted as productive if the CDR3 had no stop codons and remained in frame with V and J, and every other rearrangement counted as non-productive. CDR3 was defined by IMGT convention, running from the second conserved V-encoded cysteine to the conserved J-encoded phenylalanine. The earlier analysis of 450 to 750 of the donors excluded any sequence lacking an unambiguous match to a single V gene segment. An earlier analysis of roughly 590 of the donors called V segments functional above 56.7% productive rearrangements and segregating when the between-donor standard deviation exceeded 5%. A statistical classification framework was built to diagnose cytomegalovirus status from the catalog of TCR beta chain sequences. V and J gene assignment, in a later analysis, came from comparing TCR nucleotide sequences with IMGT/GENE-DB human TR gene sequences. In a later analysis, CDR3 sequences and most-parsimonious VDJ recombination scenarios were assigned using the TCRdist pipeline. In a later analysis, each TCR beta chain was defined by its CDR3 amino acid sequence together with its V-gene family, and reads without a unique V-gene family were excluded. A later analysis removed 592 highly shared, low-generation-probability nucleotide sequences to deal with suspected cross-contamination and a sequencing artifact. In a later analysis, a clonal expansion index for each public chain was calculated from normalized within-repertoire ranks of inferred template counts. In a later analysis, generation probabilities were computed using a VDJ recombination model fitted to out-of-frame rearrangements, and the results were checked against IGoR. In a later analysis, TCR-TCR, TCR-HLA and TCR-CMV co-occurrence was scored with hypergeometric tests, and a repertoire-size bias correction was applied to TCR pairs. A later analysis estimated false discovery rates by permuting HLA or CMV assignments 20 times. A later analysis grouped co-occurring TCRs with DBSCAN, adding TCRdist sequence similarity when clustering within HLA-allele-positive subsets. For co-occurrence clustering, repertoires with fewer than 30,000 or more than 120,000 public chains were excluded, along with roughly 5 repertoires with anomalous nucleotide sharing. The table comes from immuneACCESS by way of TCRdb, which keeps in-frame sequences with V and J called. Part of the clones is missing from these tables; in studies checked, under half for an unresolved V gene and the rest for unknown reasons. D and trimming come from the DNA, and the V and J calls and clone size come from that table. This sample is represented by roughly 130,000 clones; roughly 80% of them were singletons. Approximately 1.1% of the sample belongs to the ten largest clones.

The CDR3, from cysteine to phenylalanine, totals 11 residues. Only CDR3 DNA is held: 33 bases, read in frame from base 1. V and J lose 6 bases and 6 bases, and a span of 7 bases separates them. The germline V gene encodes CDR1 MNHEY and CDR2 SVGAGI. The sample is drawn from a study of cytomegalovirus exposure and HLA in healthy donors (dated by TCRdb to about 2017). For the wider study: In an earlier analysis of 587 of the donors, 276 Gb of sequence data and approximately 100 million unique TCR beta sequences from 150 million to 200 million T cells were reported. An early release that covered several hundred HLA-typed donors contained 300 to 350 gigabases of sequencing data and tens of millions of unique TCR sequences. The genetic ancestry cluster associated with self-reported Caucasian donors included 81% of the approximately 400 genotyped donors. The aim of the study was to test whether cataloging public T cell receptors could identify signatures of past pathogen exposure. Using immunosequencing, the study profiled T cell repertoires from approximately 700 subjects and related those repertoires to cytomegalovirus serostatus. In addition to the first cohort of 666 subjects, a separate validation cohort of approximately 110 different subjects was used. High-throughput TCR immunosequencing, statistical association of individual TCRs with disease status, and machine learning were combined to predict cytomegalovirus infection status. A later analysis re-analyzed previously published TCR beta repertoires from 600 to 850 donors and added high-resolution HLA genotyping to study TCR occurrence patterns. In the later analysis, no new phenotypic data were used to find candidate immune exposures; instead, reliance was placed on TCR beta sequences and their occurrence across donors. An earlier analysis of some 600 of the donors applied high-throughput TCR beta sequencing to assess whether each TCR beta V gene segment acted as functional or pseudogenic. Donor age, sex, ethnicity and CMV serostatus were collected together with the repertoire data. In a later genetic analysis, genome-wide SNP genotypes for about three fifths of the roughly 670 donors were used, and that subset was treated as a discovery cohort. Every discovery cohort repertoire had been produced on one sequencing platform. HLA typing covered class I and class II loci at four-digit resolution. The number of typed donors differed by locus: roughly 620-640 for A, B, C, DRB1 and DQB1; 500 to 550 for DQA1; 606 for DPA1; and around 450 for DPB1. About five DR-DQ haplotypes were treated as single units for association and clustering because of strong linkage in the cohort. Among about 400 genotyped donors of the cohort, an average of roughly 230,000 unique TCR beta nucleotide sequences was sequenced per donor, of which about 18% were non-productive. What the authors observed across the whole study: According to a later analysis, TCR association rates differed among HLA loci, with DRB1 alleles showing the most associated TCRs and HLA-C alleles showing the fewest. When HLA alleles, especially DR and DQ, strongly co-occurred, attributing TCR associations to individual alleles was difficult. In a later analysis, several top co-occurrence clusters were reported to appear linked to parvovirus B19, influenza, CMV and Epstein-Barr virus. Some IMGT-functional V segments, including TRBV6-2 and TRBV6-3, could not be distinguished by the 87-base-pair reads and were therefore excluded. An association between a missense DCLRE1C variant and V-gene and J-gene trimming of TCR beta chains was found in a later genetic analysis and replicated in an independent cohort. Correlated functional status among segregating V segments might be attributable to linkage disequilibrium, but an unknown experimental factor could not be ruled out. Immune exposure information for the cohort was limited to CMV serostatus. A further reported finding was that TCR beta sequences accurately predicted the HLA-A and HLA-B alleles for most subjects in the first cohort. The presence/absence analyses assumed that sequencing depth was roughly uniform across donors, and that assumption may not be true. While some public TCRs were present in many individuals, most TCR sequences turned up only very rarely across donors. A few of the identified cytomegalovirus-associated TCR beta chains were confirmed in vitro to be specific for cytomegalovirus antigens. Because HLA typing was unavailable for some donors at each locus, only the typed subset was used in association tests. In a later analysis, about 17,000 TCR beta sequences were associated with specific HLA alleles at a false discovery rate of 0.05. The cohort was sequenced for TCR beta chains only, and without alpha or paired-chain data the features that could be detected were limited. According to a later genetic analysis, donors in an Asian-associated ancestry cluster had fewer N-insertions in productive TCRs than the approximately 650-donor mean. The study listed 164 TCR beta chains as associated with cytomegalovirus. An earlier analysis of approximately 530 of the donors showed that most TCR beta V segments appeared in productive rearrangements either about 87% or about 30% of the time, which broadly matched IMGT annotations. The classifier was reported to diagnose cytomegalovirus status with high specificity and sensitivity in both the original cohort and the validation cohort. In a later analysis, most CMV-associated TCR beta chains were found to appear HLA-restricted, with HLA associations seemingly driven largely by CMV exposure. Because counts were too low, 15 or so rarely observed V segments, including chromosome 9 orphons, were excluded from the earlier analysis of several hundred of the donors. A later analysis found that HLA-associated TCR beta chains were more clonally expanded and had lower generation probabilities than equally common non-associated chains. A cluster of highly shared sequence variants was judged likely to be a technical artifact of the sequencing pipeline. It was suggested by the authors that the approach could potentially be generalized to other disease states and immunological phenotypes.

The sequencing sample was made of PBMCs. This clonotype was obtained from a boy younger than 18 in good health and CMV-seronegative. This sequence uses TRBV6-5 and TRBJ2-3; a tentative D call is TRBD1 (6 bases match). The bases read TGTGCCAGCAGACAGGGCGATACGCAGTATTTT. The translation is CASRQGDTQYF.